The 3 T cell receptor beta chains below were found in one sample sequenced in a study of vaccination effects on CD4 cells after COVID-19. Antigen-specific CD4+ T cells were expanded (with viral peptide pools) by the ViraFEST assay ahead of sequencing. Culture proceeded for 10 days, and CD4+ T cells were then isolated. The participants, recipients of two vaccine doses, got either BNT162b2 or mRNA-1273. No cognate antigen is known for these TCRs. Repertoires were generated with immunoSEQ multiplex PCR, while TCRdb's copy carries only in-frame clones and drops some. Of almost 70,000 clones listed, around 74% were seen once; the top ten hold approximately 1.5%. The sequencing here drew on CD4+ T cells from PBMCs cultured with HCoV-229E spike peptides, taken after COVID-19 vaccination. These TCRs come from a human donor who received a COVID-19 vaccine.

This clone occurred once. This sequence joins TRBV3-1 (or the pseudogene TRBV3-2) and TRBJ1-1; the D gene is possibly TRBD1 (6 bases). The CDR3 extends over 15 amino acids. Germline assignment: CDR1 LGHDT and CDR2 YNNKEL (reference sequence). V was clipped by 10 bases and J by 4 bases, with 22 bases between them. The CDR3 DNA is TGTGCCACCCAAGGAAACAGGGATAGGAGCACTGAAGCTTTCTTT. It is translated as CATQGNRDRSTEAFF.

This sequence joins TRBV5-1 and TRBJ1-3; possible D gene TRBD1, 5 bases. There are 15 residues in the CDR3. The germline V and J ends were trimmed by 4 bases and 0 bases, with 11 bases remaining between them. Germline assignment: CDR1 SGHRS and CDR2 YFSETQ. CDR3 sequence: CASSPSGFSGNTIYF. In nucleotides, the CDR3 is TGCGCCAGCAGCCCTTCAGGGTTCTCTGGAAACACCATATATTTT.

The rearrangement uses TRBV6-5 and TRBJ2-3; 9 bases match TRBD1. Germline values: CDR1 MNHEY, CDR2 SVGAGI. Losses at the gene ends were 6 bases for V and 1 base for J; bases not matched to a gene: 5. The CDR3 is made up of 15 amino acids. CDR3 nucleotides: TGTGCCAGCAGGCCCGGACAGGGGCGCACAGATACGCAGTATTTT. It translates to CASRPGQGRTDTQYF.